This TCR beta chain is drawn from a study of cytomegalovirus exposure and HLA in healthy donors. PCR amplification relied on 60 Vbeta primers (plus 13 Jbeta primers). Produced via immunoSEQ multiplex PCR; TCRdb's table is partial and in-frame only. This table holds 170,000 or so clones, roughly 80% found once. Study-level findings and limits: Earlier analysis found most TCR beta V segments productive about 90% or about 30% of the time. CMV antigen specificity was confirmed in vitro for a few CMV-associated chains.

Donors showed nominal health when sampled, although they likely had unrecorded immune exposures. V was clipped by 0 bases and J by 2 bases; unmatched bases: 4. The CDR3 contains 17 residues. CDR1 is SGHRS and CDR2 is YFSETQ in the germline V gene. As for this clone: No antigen is known for it.

This sequence joins TRBV5-1 and TRBJ2-1, with 11 nucleotides matching TRBD2. This receptor was obtained from a woman aged 45 to 65 in good health and CMV-seropositive. Sequencing input: PBMCs. In nucleotides, the CDR3 is TGCGCCAGCAGCTTGGGTTTAGCGGGGGGGCCCTACAATGAGCAGTTCTTC. This gives the protein CASSLGLAGGPYNEQFF. Full variable domain (outside the CDR3, taken from reference TRBV5-1 and TRBJ2-1): KAGVTQTPRYLIKTRGQQVTLSCSPISGHRSVSWYQQTPGQGLQFLFEYFSETQRNKGNFPGRFSGRQFSNSRSEMNVSTLELGDSALYLCASSLGLAGGPYNEQFFGPGTRLTVL.